This T cell receptor beta chain emerged from a study of PD-L1 blockade in urothelial cancer. Overall study context: Patients had been given 0 to 3 earlier chemotherapy regimens.

Every PCR got spiked synthetic TCR analog templates. The assay was immunoSEQ multiplex PCR, and TCRdb's table has in-frame clones only and misses some. The top ten hold more than 3% of the sample, which has almost 50,000 clones, about 81% seen once. As to time point: pretreatment peripheral blood. Looked up from germline, CDR1 is MGHRA and CDR2 is YSYEKL. V was shortened by 1 base and J by 1 base, with 10 bases between the two germline ends. The CDR3 is 15 amino acids. Sequenced here: PBMCs, sampled around atezolizumab (anti-PD-L1) treatment. The source is a man in his 70s with urothelial cancer. The chain combines TRBV4-1 with TRBJ1-1, with D unresolved. CDR3 coding DNA: TGCGCCAGCAGCCAAGCGGCACGGGGGAACACTGAAGCTTTCTTT. Translating gives CASSQAARGNTEAFF.